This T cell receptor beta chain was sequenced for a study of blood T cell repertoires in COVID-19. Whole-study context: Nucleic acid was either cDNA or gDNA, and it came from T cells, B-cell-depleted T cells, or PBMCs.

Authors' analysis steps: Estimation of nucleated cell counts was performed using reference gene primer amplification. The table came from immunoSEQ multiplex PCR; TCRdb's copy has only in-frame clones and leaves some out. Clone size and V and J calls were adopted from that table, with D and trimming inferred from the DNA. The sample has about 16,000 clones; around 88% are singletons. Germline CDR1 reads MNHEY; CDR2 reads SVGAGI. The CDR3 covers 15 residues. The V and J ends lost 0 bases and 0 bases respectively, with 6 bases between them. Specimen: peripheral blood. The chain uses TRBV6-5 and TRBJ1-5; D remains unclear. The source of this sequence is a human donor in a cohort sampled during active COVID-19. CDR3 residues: CASSYSGNSNQPQHF. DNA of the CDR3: TGTGCCAGCAGTTACTCGGGCAATAGCAATCAGCCCCAGCATTTT.